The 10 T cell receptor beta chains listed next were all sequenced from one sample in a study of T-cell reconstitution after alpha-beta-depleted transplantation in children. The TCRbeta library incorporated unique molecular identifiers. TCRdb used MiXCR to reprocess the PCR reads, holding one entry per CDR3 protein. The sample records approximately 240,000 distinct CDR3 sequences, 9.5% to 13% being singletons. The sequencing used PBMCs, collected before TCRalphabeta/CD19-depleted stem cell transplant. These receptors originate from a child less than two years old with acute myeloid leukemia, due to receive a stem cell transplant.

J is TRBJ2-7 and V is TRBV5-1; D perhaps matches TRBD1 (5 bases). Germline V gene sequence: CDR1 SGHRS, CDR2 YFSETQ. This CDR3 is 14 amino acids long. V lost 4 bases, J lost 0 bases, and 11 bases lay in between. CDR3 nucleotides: TGCGCCAGCAGCCATAGACAGAGCTCCTACGAGCAGTACTTC. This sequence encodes CASSHRQSSYEQYF.

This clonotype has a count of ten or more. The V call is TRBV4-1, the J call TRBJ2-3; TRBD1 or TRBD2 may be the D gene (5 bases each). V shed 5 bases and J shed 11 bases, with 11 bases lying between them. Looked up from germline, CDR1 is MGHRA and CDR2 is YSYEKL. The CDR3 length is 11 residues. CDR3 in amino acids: CASSRDAGQYF. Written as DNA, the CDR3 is TGCGCCAGCAGCAGGGACGCGGGGCAGTATTTT.

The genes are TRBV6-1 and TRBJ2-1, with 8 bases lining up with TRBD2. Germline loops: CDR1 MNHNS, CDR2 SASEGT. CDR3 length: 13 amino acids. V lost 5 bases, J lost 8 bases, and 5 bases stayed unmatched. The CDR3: CASSLPGGDEQFF. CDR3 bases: TGTGCCAGCAGTCTTCCGGGGGGGGATGAGCAGTTCTTC.

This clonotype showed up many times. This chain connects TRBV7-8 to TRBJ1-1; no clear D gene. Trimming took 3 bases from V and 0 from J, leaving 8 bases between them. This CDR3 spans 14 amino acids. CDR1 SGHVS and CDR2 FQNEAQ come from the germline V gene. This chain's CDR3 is CASSFDTLNTEAFF. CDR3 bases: TGTGCCAGCAGCTTCGACACCTTGAACACTGAAGCTTTCTTT.

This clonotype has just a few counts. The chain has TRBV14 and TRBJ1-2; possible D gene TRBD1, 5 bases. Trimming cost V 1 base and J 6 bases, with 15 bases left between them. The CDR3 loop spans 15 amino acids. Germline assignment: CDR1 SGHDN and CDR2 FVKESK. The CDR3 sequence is CASSQVMKQVDGYTF. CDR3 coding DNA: TGTGCCAGCAGCCAAGTGATGAAACAGGTCGATGGCTACACCTTC.

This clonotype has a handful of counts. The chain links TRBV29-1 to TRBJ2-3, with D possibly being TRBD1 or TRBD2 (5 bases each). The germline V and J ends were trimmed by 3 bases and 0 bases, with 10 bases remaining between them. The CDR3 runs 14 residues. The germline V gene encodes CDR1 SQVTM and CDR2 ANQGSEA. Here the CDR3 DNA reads TGCAGCGTTGACCGGGACCCTAGCACAGATACGCAGTATTTT. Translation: CSVDRDPSTDTQYF.

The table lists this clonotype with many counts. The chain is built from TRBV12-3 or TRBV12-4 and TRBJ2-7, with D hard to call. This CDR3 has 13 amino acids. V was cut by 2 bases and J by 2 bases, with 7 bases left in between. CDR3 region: CASSLPPPYEQYF. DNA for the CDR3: TGTGCCAGCAGTTTACCCCCTCCCTACGAGCAGTACTTC.

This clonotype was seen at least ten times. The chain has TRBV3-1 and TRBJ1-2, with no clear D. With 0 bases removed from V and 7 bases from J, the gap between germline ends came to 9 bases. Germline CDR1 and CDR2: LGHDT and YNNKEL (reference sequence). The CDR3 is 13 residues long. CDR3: CASSQETARGYTF. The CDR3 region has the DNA TGTGCCAGCAGCCAAGAAACAGCACGTGGCTACACCTTC.

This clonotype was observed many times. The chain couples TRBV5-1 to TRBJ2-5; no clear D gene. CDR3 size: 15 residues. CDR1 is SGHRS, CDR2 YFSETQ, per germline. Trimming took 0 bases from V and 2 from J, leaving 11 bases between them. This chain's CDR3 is CASSLGLTLQETQYF. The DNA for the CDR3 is TGCGCCAGCAGCTTGGGACTGACCCTTCAAGAGACCCAGTACTTC.

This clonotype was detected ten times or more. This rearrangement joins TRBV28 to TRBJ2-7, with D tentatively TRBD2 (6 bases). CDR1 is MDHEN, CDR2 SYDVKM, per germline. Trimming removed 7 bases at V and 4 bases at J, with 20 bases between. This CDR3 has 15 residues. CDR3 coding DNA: TGTGCCAGCACCCTCTCTCCGGGACTTAGGTACGAGCAGTACTTC. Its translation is CASTLSPGLRYEQYF.